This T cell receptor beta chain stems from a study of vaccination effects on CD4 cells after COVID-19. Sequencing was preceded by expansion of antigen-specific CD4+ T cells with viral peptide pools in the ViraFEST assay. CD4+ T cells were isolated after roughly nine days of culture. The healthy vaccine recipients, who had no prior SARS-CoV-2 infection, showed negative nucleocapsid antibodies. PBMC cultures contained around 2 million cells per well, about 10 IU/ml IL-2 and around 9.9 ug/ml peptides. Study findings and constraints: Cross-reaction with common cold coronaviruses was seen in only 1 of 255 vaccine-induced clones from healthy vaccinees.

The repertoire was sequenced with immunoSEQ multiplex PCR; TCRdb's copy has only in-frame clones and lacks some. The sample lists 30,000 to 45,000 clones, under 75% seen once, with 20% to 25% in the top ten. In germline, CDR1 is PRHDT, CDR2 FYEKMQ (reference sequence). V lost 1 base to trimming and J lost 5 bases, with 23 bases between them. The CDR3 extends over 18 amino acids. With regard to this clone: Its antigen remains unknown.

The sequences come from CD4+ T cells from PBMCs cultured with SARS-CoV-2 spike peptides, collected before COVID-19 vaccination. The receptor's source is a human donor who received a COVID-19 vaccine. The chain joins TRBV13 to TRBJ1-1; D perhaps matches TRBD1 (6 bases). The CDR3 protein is CASSLVTDLFRGSTEAFF. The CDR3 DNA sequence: TGTGCCAGCAGCTTAGTTACGGATCTCTTCAGGGGAAGTACTGAAGCTTTCTTT.